The 25 T cell receptor beta chains listed next were all sequenced from one sample in a study of cytomegalovirus exposure and HLA in healthy donors. PCR was performed using 60 Vbeta and 13 Jbeta primers. TCRdb's copy holds only in-frame clones and misses some; the assay was immunoSEQ multiplex PCR. The table lists over 95,000 clones, 77% of them singletons. The specimen sequenced was PBMCs. The receptors here all came from a female donor in good health and CMV-seronegative.

The chain is built from TRBV7-2 and TRBJ2-1; the D gene is possibly TRBD2 (5 bases). Germline CDR1 reads SGHTA; CDR2 reads FQGNSA. The length of the CDR3 is 16 residues. The V gene lost 1 base and the J gene lost 2 bases, with 12 bases spanning the gap. The CDR3 bases are TGTGCCAGCAGCTTAGATCGGCTAGCACCCTACAATGAGCAGTTCTTC. This encodes CASSLDRLAPYNEQFF.

The sample holds one count of this clone. The V and J genes are TRBV19 and TRBJ2-1; TRBD2 matches at 8 bases. The CDR3 is 15 amino acids. V dropped 7 bases and J dropped 4; count of bases not matched to a gene: 9. Germline lookup yields CDR1 LNHDA and CDR2 SQIVND (reference sequence). CDR3 nucleotides: TGTGCCAGTAATCTACGGGAGGGGGGGTACAATGAGCAGTTCTTC. This sequence encodes CASNLREGGYNEQFF. Full variable domain (outside the CDR3, taken from reference TRBV19 and TRBJ2-1): DGGITQSPKYLFRKEGQNVTLSCEQNLNHDAMYWYRQDPGQGLRLIYYSQIVNDFQKGDIAEGYSVSREKKESFPLTVTSAQKNPTAFYLCASNLREGGYNEQFFGPGTRLTVL.

Note on this clone: The DNA is left out, because the CDR3 cannot be placed on it with certainty; the CDR3 is given as TCRdb lists it. The chain joins TRBV12-2 to TRBJ2-6; the table assigns TRBD1, which was not confirmed against the DNA. TRBV12-2 is deemed a pseudogene. The CDR3 region is 19 residues in length, termini included. The CDR3 loop reads CASRPRWGQGSLAANVLTF.

The chain employs TRBV25-1 and TRBJ1-1, with D tentatively TRBD1 (5 bases). The CDR3 spans 13 residues. The ends were cut back, 4 bases at V and 1 base at J, with 7 bases in the middle. Germline-derived CDR1 and CDR2 are MGHDK and SYGVNS. CDR3 DNA: TGTGCCAGCAGTGTAGGGGCGAACACTGAAGCTTTCTTT. It is translated as CASSVGANTEAFF.

This rearrangement joins TRBV10-3 to TRBJ2-1; 9 bases are a match to TRBD2. CDR1 is ENHRY, CDR2 SYGVKD, per germline. The CDR3 sequence is 18 residues long. The ends lost 7 bases at V and 3 bases at J; junction bases unmatched: 16. The CDR3: CAITTSVGGRAGYNEQFF. CDR3 nucleotides: TGTGCCATCACGACCTCTGTAGGCGGGAGGGCCGGCTACAATGAGCAGTTCTTC.

The chain links TRBV28 to TRBJ2-2; 7 positions agree with TRBD1. CDR3 length: 16 amino acids. In germline, CDR1 is MDHEN, CDR2 SYDVKM. The junction had 9 bases not matched to a gene; V was cut back by 5 bases and J by 3 bases. The CDR3 sequence: CASSVGGGSHTGELFF. In nucleotides, the CDR3 is TGTGCCAGCAGTGTAGGGGGCGGGTCCCACACCGGGGAGCTGTTTTTT. Combining the CDR3 with reference TRBV28 and TRBJ2-2 gives the whole variable domain DVKVTQSSRYLVKRTGEKVFLECVQDMDHENMFWYRQDPGLGLRLIYFSYDVKMKEKGDIPEGYSVSREKKERFSLILESASTNQTSMYLCASSVGGGSHTGELFFGEGSRLTVL.

This clone appeared a few times. This chain connects TRBV30 to TRBJ2-3, with 7 bases that match TRBD2. Germline CDR1 is GTSNPN and CDR2 is SVGIG (reference sequence). The CDR3 extends over 12 amino acids. J was trimmed by 5 bases and V by 5 bases; bases with no gene match: 4. This CDR3 reads CAWAGGVDTQYF. CDR3 in DNA: TGTGCCTGGGCTGGGGGGGTAGATACGCAGTATTTT.

V and J are TRBV18 and TRBJ2-3; TRBD2 agrees at 10 bases. Germline V gene lookup returns CDR1 KGHSH and CDR2 LQKENI. The CDR3 is 16 amino acids. V lost 5 bases to trimming and J lost 2 bases; unmatched junction nucleotides: 7. DNA of the CDR3: TGTGCCAGCTCATTCCAAGCGGGAGGGACCACAGATACGCAGTATTTT. Protein sequence: CASSFQAGGTTDTQYF.

The chain carries TRBV5-1 and TRBJ2-7; 8 bases map to TRBD1. The length of the CDR3 is 15 residues. Germline V gene data show CDR1 as SGHRS and CDR2 as YFSETQ. The J segment lost 2 bases and the V segment lost 4 bases, leaving 8 bases of the junction unmatched. The CDR3 nucleotides are TGCGCCAGCAGCCCGCGACAGGGGACGGCCTACGAGCAGTACTTC. It codes for CASSPRQGTAYEQYF.

The chain is built from TRBV28 and TRBJ1-5; no reliable D call. Germline assignment: CDR1 MDHEN and CDR2 SYDVKM. Trimming pared 7 bases from V and 12 bases from J, leaving 16 bases between. The CDR3 contains 12 residues. CDR3 DNA sequence: TGTGCCAGCACCCTGACTGGTCAATTCCAGCATTTT. It is translated as CASTLTGQFQHF.

This chain joins TRBV7-9 and TRBJ2-1; unclear D gene. The V end lost 3 bases, the J end lost 6 bases, and 6 bases lay between the germline ends. The CDR3 is made up of 12 amino acids. Looked up from germline, CDR1 is SEHNR and CDR2 is FQNEAQ (reference sequence). The CDR3 here is CASSFQINEQFF. In nucleotides, the CDR3 is TGTGCCAGCAGCTTTCAAATCAATGAGCAGTTCTTC.

This chain connects TRBV5-1 to TRBJ2-2; TRBD2 aligns across 8 bases. Germline V CDR1 and CDR2: SGHRS, YFSETQ. The CDR3 length is 15 residues. V lost 4 bases and J lost 5; bases outside the gene matches: 7. CDR3 DNA: TGCGCCAGCAGCCCGGGGACTAGTTGGACCGGGGAGCTGTTTTTT. This codes for CASSPGTSWTGELFF.

This chain connects TRBV5-5 to TRBJ2-7, with TRBD1 matching 8 bases. Trimming at V came to 3 bases and at J to 3 bases, leaving 5 bases not matched to a gene. The CDR3 sequence is 14 residues long. The germline V gene encodes CDR1 SGHKS and CDR2 YYEKEE (reference sequence). In DNA form, the CDR3 reads TGTGCCAGCAGCTCTGGACAGGGTGGCTACGAGCAGTACTTC. The encoded protein is CASSSGQGGYEQYF. Based on the CDR3 plus reference TRBV5-5 and TRBJ2-7, the full variable domain is DAGVTQSPTHLIKTRGQQVTLRCSPISGHKSVSWYQQVLGQGPQFIFQYYEKEERGRGNFPDRFSARQFPNYSSELNVNALLLGDSALYLCASSSGQGGYEQYFGPGTRLTVT.

V and J are TRBV11-1 and TRBJ1-2; weak D call: TRBD1 (6 bases). This CDR3 comprises 14 residues. The germline V gene has CDR1 SGHAT and CDR2 FQDESV (reference sequence). The V end lost 3 bases, the J end lost 6 bases, and 14 bases lay between the germline ends. CDR3 nucleotide sequence: TGTGCCAGCAGCTTCGCGGCAGGGGTAGATGGCTACACCTTC. It encodes CASSFAAGVDGYTF.

The chain has TRBV7-9 and TRBJ2-5, with TRBD1 as a possible D gene (5 bases). The V gene lost 1 base and the J gene lost 2 bases, with 14 bases spanning the gap. Germline V gene sequence: CDR1 SEHNR, CDR2 FQNEAQ (reference sequence). The CDR3 totals 16 residues. The CDR3 region has the DNA TGTGCCAGCAGCTTAGAAGACAGAATTTTACAAGAGACCCAGTACTTC. It codes for CASSLEDRILQETQYF.

This clone came up a few times. This chain joins TRBV18 and TRBJ2-3; TRBD2 matches at 7 bases. The CDR3 runs 16 residues. The germline CDR1 and CDR2 sequences are KGHSH and LQKENI. V was clipped by 3 bases and J by 2 bases; unmatched bases: 8. This CDR3 is CASSPPGLQFTDTQYF. The CDR3 coding sequence is TGTGCCAGCTCACCCCCGGGACTACAATTCACAGATACGCAGTATTTT. Based on the CDR3 plus reference TRBV18 and TRBJ2-3, the full variable domain is NAGVMQNPRHLVRRRGQEARLRCSPMKGHSHVYWYRQLPEEGLKFMVYLQKENIIDESGMPKERFSAEFPKEGPSILRIQQVVRGDSAAYFCASSPPGLQFTDTQYFGPGTRLTVL.

The chain is built from TRBV2 and TRBJ1-1, with 9 bases identical to TRBD1. With 9 bases clipped from V and 0 bases from J, the junction kept 2 bases outside the gene matches. Germline values: CDR1 SNHLY, CDR2 FYNNEI. The CDR3 runs 13 residues. The CDR3: CARRQGVNTEAFF. The CDR3, as DNA: TGTGCCAGAAGACAGGGGGTGAACACTGAAGCTTTCTTT.

J is TRBJ1-2 and V is TRBV6-1; perhaps TRBD1 as D (5 bases). Germline CDR1 reads MNHNS; CDR2 reads SASEGT. The V and J ends lost 6 bases and 4 bases respectively, with 12 bases between them. CDR3 size: 13 residues. The CDR3 DNA sequence: TGTGCCAGCAGAGACAGTTTCGCCTATGGCTACACCTTC. This translates into CASRDSFAYGYTF.

The genes are TRBV5-6 and TRBJ2-3; D not resolved. V lost 5 bases and J 5 bases, leaving 12 bases between the germline ends. The germline V gene has CDR1 SGHDT and CDR2 YYEEEE. The CDR3 has 13 residues. DNA of the CDR3: TGTGCCAGCAGTCCTAAGATAAGAGATACGCAGTATTTT. Encoded protein: CASSPKIRDTQYF.

The chain couples TRBV6-5 to TRBJ1-2, with a weak D call TRBD1 (5 bases). The CDR3 sequence is 14 residues long. Germline V gene lookup returns CDR1 MNHEY and CDR2 SVGAGI. The V and J ends lost 2 bases and 6 bases respectively, with 13 bases between them. The CDR3 protein is CASSYLQVRDGYTF. The CDR3 DNA reads as TGTGCCAGCAGTTACCTACAGGTTCGAGATGGCTACACCTTC.

In DNA form, the CDR3 reads TGTGCCAGCAGTTTAACTGGTAATGAGCAGTTCTTC. This translates into CASSLTGNEQFF. The genes are TRBV27 and TRBJ2-1, with D hard to call. V was shortened by 2 bases and J by 7 bases, with 6 bases between the two germline ends. Germline CDR1 and CDR2: MNHEY and SMNVEV (reference sequence). This CDR3 contains 12 residues.

The rearrangement links TRBV25-1 to TRBJ2-7; 8 bases are shared with TRBD2. Per germline, CDR1 MGHDK and CDR2 SYGVNS. Losses at the gene ends were 10 bases for V and 1 base for J; bases not matched to a gene: 6. The CDR3 is made up of 13 amino acids. This chain's CDR3 is CATEAGESYEQYF. The DNA for the CDR3 is TGTGCCACCGAAGCGGGGGAGTCCTACGAGCAGTACTTC.

V gene TRBV5-6 combines with J gene TRBJ1-5; TRBD1 agrees at 8 bases. CDR3 length: 15 residues. V dropped 4 bases and J dropped 7; count of bases not matched to a gene: 10. Germline loops: CDR1 SGHDT, CDR2 YYEEEE. CDR3 sequence (DNA): TGTGCCAGCAGCATCGGACAGGGAAGACTGCAGCCCCAGCATTTT. Translating gives CASSIGQGRLQPQHF.

The chain joins TRBV20-1 to TRBJ2-5; a possible D gene is TRBD1 (5 bases). The CDR3 is made up of 11 amino acids. V was pared by 8 bases and J by 3 bases, with 10 bases between. The germline V gene has CDR1 DFQATT and CDR2 SNEGSKA (reference sequence). The CDR3 DNA reads TGCAGTAAGGGGCGAGAAGAGACCCAGTACTTC. The encoded protein is CSKGREETQYF.

The table lists this clone with a few counts. This chain joins TRBV28 and TRBJ1-1; 7 nucleotides align to TRBD1. Trimming removed 5 bases from V and 4 bases from J; junction bases left unmatched: 4. The CDR3 runs to 13 residues. Per germline, CDR1 MDHEN and CDR2 SYDVKM. The CDR3 loop is CASSEYRGTEAFF. CDR3 DNA sequence: TGTGCCAGCAGTGAATACAGGGGCACTGAAGCTTTCTTT.